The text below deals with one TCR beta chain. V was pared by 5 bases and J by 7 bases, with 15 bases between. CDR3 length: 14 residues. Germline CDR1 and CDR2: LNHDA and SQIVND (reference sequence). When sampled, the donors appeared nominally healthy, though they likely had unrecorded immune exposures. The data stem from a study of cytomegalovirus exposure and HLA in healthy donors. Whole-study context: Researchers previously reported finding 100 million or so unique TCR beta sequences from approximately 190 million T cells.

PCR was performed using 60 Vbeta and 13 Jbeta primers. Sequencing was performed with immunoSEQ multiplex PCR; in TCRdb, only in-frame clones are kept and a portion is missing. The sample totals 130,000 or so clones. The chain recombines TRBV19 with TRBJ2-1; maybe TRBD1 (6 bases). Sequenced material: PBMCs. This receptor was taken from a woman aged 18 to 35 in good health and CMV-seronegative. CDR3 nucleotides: TGTGCCAGTAGTTTCAGGGGCAGGGCGAATGAGCAGTTCTTC. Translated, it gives CASSFRGRANEQFF.